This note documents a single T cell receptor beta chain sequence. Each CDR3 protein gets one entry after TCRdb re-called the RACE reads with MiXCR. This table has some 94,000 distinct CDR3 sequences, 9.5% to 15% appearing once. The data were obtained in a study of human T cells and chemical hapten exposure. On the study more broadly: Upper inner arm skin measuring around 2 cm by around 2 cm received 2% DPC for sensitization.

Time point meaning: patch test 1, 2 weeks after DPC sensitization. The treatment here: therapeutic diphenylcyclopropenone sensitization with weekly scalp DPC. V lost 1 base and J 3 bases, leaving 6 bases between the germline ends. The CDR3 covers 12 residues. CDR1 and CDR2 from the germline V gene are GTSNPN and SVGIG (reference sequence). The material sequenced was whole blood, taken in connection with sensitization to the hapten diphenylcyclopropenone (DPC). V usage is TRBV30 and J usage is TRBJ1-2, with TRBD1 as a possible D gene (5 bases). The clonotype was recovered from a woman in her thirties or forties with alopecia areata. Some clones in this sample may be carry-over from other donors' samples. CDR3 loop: CAWSGGDYGYTF. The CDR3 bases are TGTGCCTGGAGTGGAGGGGACTATGGCTACACCTTC.